The T cell receptor beta chain described here comes from a study of T cell repertoires in cytomegalovirus infection. On the study more broadly: Both recently identified HLA-C-restricted and well-studied HLA-B-restricted CMV epitopes were used in the study.

This clonotype turned up a few times. No antigen is known for it. TCRdb recomputed calls from the reads with MiXCR, one row per CDR3 protein. The table has about a million distinct CDR3 sequences, approximately 31% seen once. Overall study findings and caveats: The ex vivo response showed dominance by HLA-C-restricted CMV-specific TCR beta clonotypes. Totalled public TCR beta family frequency picked out people who carried CMV plus the relevant HLA.

Source: cultured CD8+ T cells from PBMCs, taken from culture after CMV antigen stimulation. The TCR sequence derives from a human donor in good health (CMV status not recorded). Some clones in this sample may be carry-over from other donors' samples.

CDR3 DNA sequence: TGTGCCAGCAGTGAAGAGGGTCTTGGCCAACCCTTCTATGGCTACACCTTC. Its protein is CASSEEGLGQPFYGYTF. This sequence joins TRBV6-1 and TRBJ1-2, with D hard to call. Germline CDR1 reads MNHNS; CDR2 reads SASEGT. The CDR3 loop spans 17 amino acids. The V end was cut by 1 base, the J end by 4 bases, with 19 bases between.